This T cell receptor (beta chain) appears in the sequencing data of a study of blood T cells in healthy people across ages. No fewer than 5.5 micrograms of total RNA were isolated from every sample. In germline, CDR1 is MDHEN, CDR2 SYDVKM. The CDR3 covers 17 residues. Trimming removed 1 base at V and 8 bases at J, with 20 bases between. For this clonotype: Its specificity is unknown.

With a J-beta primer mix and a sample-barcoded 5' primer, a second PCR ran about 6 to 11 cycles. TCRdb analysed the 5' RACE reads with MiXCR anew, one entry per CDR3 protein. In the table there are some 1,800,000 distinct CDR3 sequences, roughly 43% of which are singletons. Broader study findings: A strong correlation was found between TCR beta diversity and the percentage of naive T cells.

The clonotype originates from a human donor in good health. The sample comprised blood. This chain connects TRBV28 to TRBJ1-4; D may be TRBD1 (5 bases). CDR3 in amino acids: CASSLSVGWDRREKLFF. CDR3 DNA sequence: TGTGCCAGCAGTTTATCCGTTGGTTGGGACCGAAGGGAAAAACTGTTTTTT.